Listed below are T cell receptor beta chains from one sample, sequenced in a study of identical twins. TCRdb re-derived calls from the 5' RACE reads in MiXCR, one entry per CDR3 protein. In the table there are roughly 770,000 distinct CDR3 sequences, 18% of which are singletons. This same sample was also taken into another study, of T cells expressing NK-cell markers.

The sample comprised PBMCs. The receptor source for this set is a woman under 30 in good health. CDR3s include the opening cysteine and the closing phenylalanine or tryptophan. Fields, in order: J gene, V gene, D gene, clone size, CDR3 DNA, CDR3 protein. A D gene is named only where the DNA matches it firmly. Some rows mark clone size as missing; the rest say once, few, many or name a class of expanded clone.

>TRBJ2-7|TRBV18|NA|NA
TGTGCCAGCTCCCCAATGACAGTAAGAGGGTACGAGCAGTACTTC
CASSPMTVRGYEQYF
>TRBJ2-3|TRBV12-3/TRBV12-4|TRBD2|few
TGTGCCAGCAGCACAATAGCGGGAAATACGCAGTATTTT
CASSTIAGNTQYF
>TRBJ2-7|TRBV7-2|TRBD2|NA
TGTGCCAGCAGCCCCAATCTCGGGGGCGGGAGGGCCCACGAGCAGTACTTC
CASSPNLGGGRAHEQYF
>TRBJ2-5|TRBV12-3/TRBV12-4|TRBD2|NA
TGTGCCAGCAGTTTGGGACTAGCGGGATCGGGGGGAGAGACCCAGTACTTC
CASSLGLAGSGGETQYF
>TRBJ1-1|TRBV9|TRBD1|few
TGTGCCAGCAGCGTAGGGACAGGGGGCGGATGGGCTGAAGCTTTCTTT
CASSVGTGGGWAEAFF
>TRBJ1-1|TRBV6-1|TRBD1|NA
TGTGCCAGCACGCGGACAGGGGACTCCAACACTGAAGCTTTCTTT
CASTRTGDSNTEAFF
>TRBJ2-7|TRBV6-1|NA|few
TGTGCCAGCAGCCCGTCGACAGGAAACTCCTACGAGCAGTACTTC
CASSPSTGNSYEQYF
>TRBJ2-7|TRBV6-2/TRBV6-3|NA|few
TGTGCCAGCAGGCAAAGGGACTACGAGCAGTACTTC
CASRQRDYEQYF
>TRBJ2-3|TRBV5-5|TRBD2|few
TGTGCCAGCAGCTTCCTCGCTAGCGGGGACCGCACAGATACGCAGTATTTT
CASSFLASGDRTDTQYF
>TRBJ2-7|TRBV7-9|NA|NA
TGTGCCAGCAGCTTAGAACAGCTCGGCGAGCAGTACTTC
CASSLEQLGEQYF
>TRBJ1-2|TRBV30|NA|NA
TGTGCCTGGAGTACCTGGACAGATCGCGGGGGCTACACCTTC
CAWSTWTDRGGYTF
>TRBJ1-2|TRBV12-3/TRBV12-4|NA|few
TGTGCCAGCAGTTTAGACGGCCGCTATGGCTACACCTTC
CASSLDGRYGYTF
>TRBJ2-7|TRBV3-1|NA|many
TGTGCCAGCAGCCAAGGGACGCTCTCCTACGAGCAGTACTTC
CASSQGTLSYEQYF
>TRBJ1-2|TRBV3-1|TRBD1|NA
TGTGCCAGCAGCCACGGGACAGGGAATAACTATGGCTACACCTTC
CASSHGTGNNYGYTF
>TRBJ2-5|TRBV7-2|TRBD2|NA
TGTGCCAGCAGCTTAGGTCGGACTAGCGGGGTCCAAGAGACCCAGTACTTC
CASSLGRTSGVQETQYF
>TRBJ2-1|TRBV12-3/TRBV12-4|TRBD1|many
TGTGCCAGCAGCAACGGACAGGGGAATAATGAGCAGTTCTTC
CASSNGQGNNEQFF
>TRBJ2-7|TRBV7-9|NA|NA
TGTGCCAGCAGCTTGGTAGGCGACTACGAGCAGTACTTC
CASSLVGDYEQYF